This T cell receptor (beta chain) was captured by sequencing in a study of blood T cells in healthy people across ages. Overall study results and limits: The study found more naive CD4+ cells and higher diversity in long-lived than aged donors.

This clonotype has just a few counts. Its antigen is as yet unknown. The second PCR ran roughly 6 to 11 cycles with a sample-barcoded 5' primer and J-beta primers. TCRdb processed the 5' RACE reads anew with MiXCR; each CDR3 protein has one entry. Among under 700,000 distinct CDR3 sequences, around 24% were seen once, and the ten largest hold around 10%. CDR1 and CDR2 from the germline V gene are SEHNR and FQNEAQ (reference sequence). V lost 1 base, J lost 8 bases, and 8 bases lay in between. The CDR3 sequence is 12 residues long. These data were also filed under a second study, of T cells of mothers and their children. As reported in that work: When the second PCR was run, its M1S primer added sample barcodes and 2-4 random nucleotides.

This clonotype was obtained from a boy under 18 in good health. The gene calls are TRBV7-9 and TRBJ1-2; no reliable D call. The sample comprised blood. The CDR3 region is CASSLVNGGYTF. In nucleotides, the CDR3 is TGTGCCAGCAGCTTAGTGAATGGGGGCTACACCTTC.